The 5 T cell receptor beta chains listed next were all sequenced from one sample in a study of response to subunit inactivated influenza vaccine. TCRdb reprocessed the RT-PCR reads with MiXCR, giving one entry per CDR3 protein. Of more than 450,000 distinct CDR3 sequences listed, over 9.5% are singletons. The source material was PBMCs from blood, sampled on the day of vaccination. The receptors derive from a man aged 45-60 years who received an inactivated influenza vaccine.

The V and J genes are TRBV29-1 and TRBJ2-1; 7 bases map to TRBD1. This CDR3 comprises 13 residues. V trimming: 3 bases; J trimming: 8 bases; junction bases outside the gene matches: 7. CDR1 is SQVTM, CDR2 ANQGSEA, per germline. The CDR3 loop reads CSVEVYRGDEQFF. The CDR3 DNA follows: TGCAGCGTTGAGGTCTACAGGGGCGATGAGCAGTTCTTC.

The V call is TRBV20-1, the J call TRBJ1-4; 7 nucleotides line up with TRBD1. V gave up 3 bases and J gave up 1 base; unmatched junction bases: 5. Germline values: CDR1 DFQATT, CDR2 SNEGSKA (reference sequence). The CDR3 runs 15 residues. The CDR3 nucleotides are TGCAGTGCTAGGAACAGGGGACGAACTAATGAAAAACTGTTTTTT. As protein: CSARNRGRTNEKLFF.

This clonotype has a handful of counts. J is TRBJ2-7 and V is TRBV6-1; 7 bases align to TRBD1. Germline CDR1 MNHNS, CDR2 SASEGT. After removal of 6 bases from V and 0 bases from J, the junction contained 8 bases not matched to a gene. CDR3 length: 15 amino acids. CDR3 sequence reads: CASRTAGTVSYEQYF. Written as DNA, the CDR3 is TGTGCCAGCAGAACGGCCGGGACAGTCTCCTACGAGCAGTACTTC.

This clonotype was seen a handful of times. This chain connects TRBV20-1 to TRBJ1-2; a weak D match, TRBD1 (5 bases). Germline V gene lookup returns CDR1 DFQATT and CDR2 SNEGSKA (reference sequence). The CDR3 covers 11 residues. Deletions cut 6 bases from V and 5 bases from J, with 10 bases between. The CDR3 DNA sequence: TGCAGTGCGACGGGGGGATATGGCTACACCTTC. It codes for CSATGGYGYTF.

This clonotype has at least ten counts. The rearrangement links TRBV12-3 or TRBV12-4 to TRBJ2-1, with D possibly being TRBD2 (6 bases). CDR3 length equals 14 residues. V lost 6 bases and J 3 bases, leaving 12 bases between the germline ends. CDR3 amino acids: CASRGSGSYNEQFF. CDR3 sequence (DNA): TGTGCCAGCAGGGGTAGCGGTAGCTACAATGAGCAGTTCTTC.